This T cell receptor beta chain appears in the sequencing data of a study of cytomegalovirus exposure and HLA in healthy donors. Study findings and constraints: Presence/absence analyses treated sequencing depth as roughly uniform across donors. Later analysis demonstrated an association between a missense DCLRE1C variant and TCR beta V- and J-gene trimming. Common viral pathogens seemed to be connected with several of the most significant clusters, according to a later analysis.

Primers for the PCR totalled 60 Vbeta and 13 Jbeta. The assay was immunoSEQ multiplex PCR, and TCRdb's table has in-frame clones only and misses some. The repertoire consists of about 150,000 clones, with about 80% occurring once and the leading ten covering around 5%. Note on this clone: The target antigen is unknown.

Germline V gives CDR1 SGHVS, CDR2 FQNEAQ. V was clipped by 1 base and J by 5 bases, with 11 bases between them. The CDR3 is made up of 15 amino acids. Sequenced material: PBMCs. The TCR originated in a man between 18 and 29 years old in good health and CMV-seronegative. V is TRBV7-8 and J is TRBJ1-4; D remains unclear. The CDR3 DNA follows: TGTGCCAGCAGCTTAGAACCTAGCCTAAATGAAAAACTGTTTTTT. This translates into CASSLEPSLNEKLFF.